This entry concerns a single TCR beta chain. Its antigen is as yet unknown. Sequencing templates came from extracted RNA that was reverse transcribed into cDNA. Method: immunoSEQ multiplex PCR; TCRdb's copy keeps in-frame clones and lacks some. Of just over 150,000 clones listed, under 60% are singletons. This entry comes from a study of CD8+ T cells in alopecia areata. Study background: Treated patients were given 5 to 10 mg oral tofacitinib twice daily. Patients remained on tofacitinib for 6 to 18 months and then went 6 months without it.

Study findings and constraints: Mice showed clearer TCR sharing than patients did, a gap that was possibly HLA-related.

V dropped 4 bases and J dropped 2 bases, with 8 bases sitting between them. The CDR3 sequence is 14 residues long. Germline lookup yields CDR1 SNHLY and CDR2 FYNNEI. This sequence originates from a human donor with alopecia areata. The sample here was CD8+ T cells sorted from blood, taken at week 0. The V gene is TRBV2, the J gene TRBJ2-2; D is uncertain. The CDR3 DNA sequence: TGTGCCAGCAGTGGAAGTTCCAACACCGGGGAGCTGTTTTTT. Protein sequence: CASSGSSNTGELFF.